The present entry profiles one TCR beta chain with its context. V shed 3 bases and J shed 11 bases, with 8 bases lying between them. Germline V gene lookup returns CDR1 MGHDK and CDR2 SYGVNS. This CDR3 spans 11 amino acids. The second PCR ran roughly 6 to 11 cycles with a sample-barcoded 5' primer and J-beta primers. The yield of each sample was at least 3 million CDR3-containing paired-end reads. TCRdb analysed the 5' RACE reads with MiXCR anew, one entry per CDR3 protein. The data contain over a million distinct CDR3 sequences, approximately 60% of them singletons. This sample is drawn from a study of blood T cells in healthy people across ages.

J is TRBJ2-4 and V is TRBV25-1; no clear D. The sequencing input was blood. The TCR originated in a man aged 18 to 29 in good health. CDR3: CASSDSDVQYF. CDR3 DNA: TGTGCCAGCAGTGACTCCGACGTTCAGTACTTC.